This T cell receptor (beta chain) was recovered during a study of blood T cells in healthy people across ages. Findings of the study overall: Whereas aged donors had fewer naive CD4+ cells, long-lived donors had more of them and higher diversity.

Trimming pared 5 bases from V and 8 bases from J, leaving 22 bases between. CDR3 length: 16 residues. A second roughly 7 to 12 cycle PCR used barcoded and J-beta primers. TCRdb itself ran the 5' RACE reads through MiXCR, one entry per CDR3 protein. This sample has more than 700,000 distinct CDR3 sequences, with about half found just once. This clonotype has more than one count but fewer than ten. Its antigen is unidentified. The receptor was isolated from a man at least 80 years old in good health. The sequenced material came from blood. The chain links TRBV12-3 or TRBV12-4 to TRBJ2-1, with D possibly being TRBD2 (5 bases). DNA for the CDR3: TGTGCCAGCAGTCCCGGTTCAAGTCGATGGCGGGATGAGCAGTTCTTC. Its translation is CASSPGSSRWRDEQFF.